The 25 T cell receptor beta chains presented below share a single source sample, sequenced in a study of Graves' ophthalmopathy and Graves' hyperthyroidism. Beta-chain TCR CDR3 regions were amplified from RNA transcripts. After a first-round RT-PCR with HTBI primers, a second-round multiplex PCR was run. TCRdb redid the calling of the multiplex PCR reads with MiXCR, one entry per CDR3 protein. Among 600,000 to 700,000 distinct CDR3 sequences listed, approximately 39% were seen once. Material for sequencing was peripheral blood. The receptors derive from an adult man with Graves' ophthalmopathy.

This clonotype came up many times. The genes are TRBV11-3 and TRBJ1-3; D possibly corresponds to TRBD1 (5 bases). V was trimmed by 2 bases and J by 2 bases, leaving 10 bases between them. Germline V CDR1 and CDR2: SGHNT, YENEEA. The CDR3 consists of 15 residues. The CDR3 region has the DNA TGTGCCAGCAGCTTATCGACAGCCACTGGAAACACCATATATTTT. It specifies CASSLSTATGNTIYF.

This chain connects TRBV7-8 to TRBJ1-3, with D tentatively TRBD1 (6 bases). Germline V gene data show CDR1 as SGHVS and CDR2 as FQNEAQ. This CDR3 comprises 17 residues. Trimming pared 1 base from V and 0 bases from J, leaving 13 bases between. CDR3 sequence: CASSLGGGHHSGNTIYF. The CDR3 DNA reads TGTGCCAGCAGCTTAGGGGGGGGCCATCACTCTGGAAACACCATATATTTT.

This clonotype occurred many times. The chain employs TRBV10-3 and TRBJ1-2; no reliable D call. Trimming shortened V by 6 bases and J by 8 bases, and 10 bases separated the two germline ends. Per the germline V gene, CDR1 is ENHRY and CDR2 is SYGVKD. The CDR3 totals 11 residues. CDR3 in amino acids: CAIREVRGYTF. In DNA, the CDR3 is TGTGCCATCAGAGAGGTGAGAGGCTACACCTTC.

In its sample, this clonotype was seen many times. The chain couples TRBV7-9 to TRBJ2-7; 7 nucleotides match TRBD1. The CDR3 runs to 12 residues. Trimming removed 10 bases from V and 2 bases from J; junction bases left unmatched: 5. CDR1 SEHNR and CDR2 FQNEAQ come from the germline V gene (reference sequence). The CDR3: CAMGTDTYEQYF. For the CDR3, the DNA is TGTGCCATGGGGACAGACACCTACGAGCAGTACTTC.

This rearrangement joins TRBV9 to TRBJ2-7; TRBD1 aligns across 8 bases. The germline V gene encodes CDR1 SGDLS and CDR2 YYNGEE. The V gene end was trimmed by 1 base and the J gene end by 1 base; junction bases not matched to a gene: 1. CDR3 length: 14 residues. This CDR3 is CASSVRDRSYEQYF. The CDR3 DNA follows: TGTGCCAGCAGCGTACGGGACAGGTCCTACGAGCAGTACTTC.

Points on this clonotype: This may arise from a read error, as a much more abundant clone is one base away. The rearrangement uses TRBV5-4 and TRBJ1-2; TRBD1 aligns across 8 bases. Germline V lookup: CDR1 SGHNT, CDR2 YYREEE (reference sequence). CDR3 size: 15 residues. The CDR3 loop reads CASSLAGQGGYGHTF. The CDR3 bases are TGTGCCAGCAGCTTGGCTGGACAGGGTGGATATGGCCACACCTTC.

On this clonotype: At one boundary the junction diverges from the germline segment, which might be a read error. This CDR3 reads CASSPGQVTQYF. The DNA for the CDR3 is TGTGCCAGCAGCCCCGGGCAAGTGACCCAGTACTTC. The chain combines TRBV7-6 with TRBJ2-5; no clear D. This CDR3 is built from 12 residues. The germline CDR1 and CDR2 sequences are SGHVS and FNYEAQ.

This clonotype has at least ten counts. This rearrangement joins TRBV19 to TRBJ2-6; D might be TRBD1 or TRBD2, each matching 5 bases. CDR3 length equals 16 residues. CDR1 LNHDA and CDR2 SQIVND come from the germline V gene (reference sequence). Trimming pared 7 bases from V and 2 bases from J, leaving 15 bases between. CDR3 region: CASMAGSATGANVLTF. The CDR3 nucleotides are TGTGCCAGTATGGCAGGGAGTGCTACTGGGGCCAACGTCCTGACTTTC. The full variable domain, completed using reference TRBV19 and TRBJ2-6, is DGGITQSPKYLFRKEGQNVTLSCEQNLNHDAMYWYRQDPGQGLRLIYYSQIVNDFQKGDIAEGYSVSREKKESFPLTVTSAQKNPTAFYLCASMAGSATGANVLTFGAGSRLTVL.

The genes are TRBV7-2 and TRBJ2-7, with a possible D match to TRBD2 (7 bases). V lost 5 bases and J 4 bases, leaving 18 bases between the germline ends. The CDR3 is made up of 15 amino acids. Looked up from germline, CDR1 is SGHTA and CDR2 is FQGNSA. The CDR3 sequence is CASSNWGGGLYEQYF. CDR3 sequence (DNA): TGTGCCAGCAGCAATTGGGGGGGCGGTCTGTACGAGCAGTACTTC.

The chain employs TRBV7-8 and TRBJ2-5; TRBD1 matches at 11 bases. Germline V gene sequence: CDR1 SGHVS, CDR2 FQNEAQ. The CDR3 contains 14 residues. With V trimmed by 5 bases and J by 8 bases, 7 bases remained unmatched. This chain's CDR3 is CASSRRTGGGTQYF. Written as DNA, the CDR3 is TGTGCCAGCAGCCGACGGACAGGGGGCGGAACCCAGTACTTC.

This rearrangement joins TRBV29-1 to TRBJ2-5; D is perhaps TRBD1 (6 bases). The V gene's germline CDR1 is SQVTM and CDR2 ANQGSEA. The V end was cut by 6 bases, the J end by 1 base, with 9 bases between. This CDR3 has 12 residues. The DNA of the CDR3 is TGCAGCGTCCAGGACAGCCAAGAGACCCAGTACTTC. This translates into CSVQDSQETQYF.

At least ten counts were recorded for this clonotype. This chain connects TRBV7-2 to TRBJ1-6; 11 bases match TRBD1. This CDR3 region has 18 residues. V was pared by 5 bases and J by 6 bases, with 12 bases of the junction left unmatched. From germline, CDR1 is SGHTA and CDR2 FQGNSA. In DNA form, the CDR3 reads TGTGCCAGCAGCCCCTGGACAGGGGGCGTCGGGGTTAATTCACCCCTCCACTTT. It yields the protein CASSPWTGGVGVNSPLHF. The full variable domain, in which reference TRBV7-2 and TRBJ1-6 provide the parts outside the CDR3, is GAGVSQSPSNKVTEKGKDVELRCDPISGHTALYWYRQSLGQGLEFLIYFQGNSAPDKSGLPSDRFSAERTGGSVSTLTIQRTQQEDSAVYLCASSPWTGGVGVNSPLHFGNGTRLTVT.

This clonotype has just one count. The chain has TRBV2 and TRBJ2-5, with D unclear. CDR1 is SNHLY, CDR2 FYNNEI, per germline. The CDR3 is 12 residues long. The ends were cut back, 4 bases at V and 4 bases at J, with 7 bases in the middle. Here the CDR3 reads CASSAAGETQYF. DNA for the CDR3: TGTGCCAGCAGTGCCGCAGGAGAGACCCAGTACTTC.

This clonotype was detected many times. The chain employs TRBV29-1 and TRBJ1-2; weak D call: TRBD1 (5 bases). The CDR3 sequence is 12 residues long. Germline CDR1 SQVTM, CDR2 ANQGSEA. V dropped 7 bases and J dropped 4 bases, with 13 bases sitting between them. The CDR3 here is CSAGGGTYGYTF. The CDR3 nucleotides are TGCAGCGCCGGCGGGGGTACCTATGGCTACACCTTC.

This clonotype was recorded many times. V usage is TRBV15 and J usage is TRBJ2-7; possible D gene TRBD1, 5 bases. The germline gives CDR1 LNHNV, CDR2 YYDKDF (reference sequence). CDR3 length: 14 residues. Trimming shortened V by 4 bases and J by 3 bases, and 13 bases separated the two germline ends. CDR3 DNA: TGTGCCACCAGCAAGCCCACCACAGGCTACGAGCAGTACTTC. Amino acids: CATSKPTTGYEQYF.

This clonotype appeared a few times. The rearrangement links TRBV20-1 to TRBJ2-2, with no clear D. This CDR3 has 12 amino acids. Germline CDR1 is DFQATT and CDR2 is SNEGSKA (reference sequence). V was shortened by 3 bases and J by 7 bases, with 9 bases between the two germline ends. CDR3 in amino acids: CSARSIYGELFF. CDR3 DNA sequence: TGCAGTGCTAGGAGCATCTACGGGGAGCTGTTTTTT.

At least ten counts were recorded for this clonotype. The CDR3 sequence: CASSATAGAAVYEQYF. The CDR3 bases are TGTGCCAGCAGCGCGACGGCTGGAGCGGCAGTCTACGAGCAGTACTTC. The gene calls are TRBV7-2 and TRBJ2-7, with D maybe TRBD2 (5 bases). Germline loops: CDR1 SGHTA, CDR2 FQGNSA. Trimming removed 5 bases from V and 3 bases from J, with 20 bases in between. The CDR3 totals 16 residues.

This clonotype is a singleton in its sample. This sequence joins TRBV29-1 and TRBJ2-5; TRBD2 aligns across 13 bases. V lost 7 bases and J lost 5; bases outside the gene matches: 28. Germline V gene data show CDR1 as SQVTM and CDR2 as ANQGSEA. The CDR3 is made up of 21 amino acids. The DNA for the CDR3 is TGCAGCGATGGTTCGGTCACAGGAGATCTCCCGGGACTAGCGGGAACTGAGACCCAGTACTTC. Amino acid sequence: CSDGSVTGDLPGLAGTETQYF.

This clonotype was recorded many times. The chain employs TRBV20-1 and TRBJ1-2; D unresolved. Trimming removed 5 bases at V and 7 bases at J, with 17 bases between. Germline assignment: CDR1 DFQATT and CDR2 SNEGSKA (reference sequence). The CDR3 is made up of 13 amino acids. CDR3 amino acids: CSAPAGRESGYTF. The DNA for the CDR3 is TGCAGTGCTCCCGCGGGTCGGGAGTCTGGCTACACCTTC.

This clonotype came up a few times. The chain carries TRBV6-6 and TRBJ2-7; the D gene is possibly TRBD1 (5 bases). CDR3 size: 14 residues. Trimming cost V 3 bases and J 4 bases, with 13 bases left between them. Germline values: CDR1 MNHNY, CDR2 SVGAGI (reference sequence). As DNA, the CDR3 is TGTGCCAGCAGTTATGGGCGCAGGGATTACGAGCAGTACTTC. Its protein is CASSYGRRDYEQYF.

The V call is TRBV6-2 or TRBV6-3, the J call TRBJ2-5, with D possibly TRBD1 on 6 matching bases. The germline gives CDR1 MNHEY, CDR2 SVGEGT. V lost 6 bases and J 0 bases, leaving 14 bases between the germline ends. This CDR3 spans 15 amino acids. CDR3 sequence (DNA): TGTGCCAGCAGCAAGGGACACCAATACCAAGAGACCCAGTACTTC. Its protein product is CASSKGHQYQETQYF.

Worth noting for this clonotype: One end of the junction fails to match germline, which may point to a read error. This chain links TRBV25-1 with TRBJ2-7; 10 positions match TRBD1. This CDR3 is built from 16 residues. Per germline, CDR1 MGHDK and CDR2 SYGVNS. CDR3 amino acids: CACSAGTGDSSYEQYF. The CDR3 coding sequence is TGTGCCTGCAGTGCTGGGACAGGGGACTCCTCCTACGAGCAGTACTTC.

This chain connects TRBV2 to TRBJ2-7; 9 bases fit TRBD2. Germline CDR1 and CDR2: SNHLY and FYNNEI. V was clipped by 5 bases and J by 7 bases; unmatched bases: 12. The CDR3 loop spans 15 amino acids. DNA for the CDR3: TGTGCCAGCAGTCGACTAGCGGCTGGGCCAGAAGAGCAGTACTTC. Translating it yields CASSRLAAGPEEQYF.

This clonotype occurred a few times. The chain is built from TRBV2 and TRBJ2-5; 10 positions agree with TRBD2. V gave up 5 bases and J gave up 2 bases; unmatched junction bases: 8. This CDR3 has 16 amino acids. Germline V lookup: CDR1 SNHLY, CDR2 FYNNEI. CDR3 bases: TGTGCCAGCAGTTACTCGGCACTAGCGGGGCAAGAGACCCAGTACTTC. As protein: CASSYSALAGQETQYF.

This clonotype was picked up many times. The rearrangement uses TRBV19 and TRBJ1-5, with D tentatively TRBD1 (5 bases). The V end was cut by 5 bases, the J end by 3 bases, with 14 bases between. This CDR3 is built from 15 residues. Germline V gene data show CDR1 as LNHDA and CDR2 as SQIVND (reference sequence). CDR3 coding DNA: TGTGCCAGTAGTCCGTCGGGAGGGGTCAATCAGCCCCAGCATTTT. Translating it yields CASSPSGGVNQPQHF.